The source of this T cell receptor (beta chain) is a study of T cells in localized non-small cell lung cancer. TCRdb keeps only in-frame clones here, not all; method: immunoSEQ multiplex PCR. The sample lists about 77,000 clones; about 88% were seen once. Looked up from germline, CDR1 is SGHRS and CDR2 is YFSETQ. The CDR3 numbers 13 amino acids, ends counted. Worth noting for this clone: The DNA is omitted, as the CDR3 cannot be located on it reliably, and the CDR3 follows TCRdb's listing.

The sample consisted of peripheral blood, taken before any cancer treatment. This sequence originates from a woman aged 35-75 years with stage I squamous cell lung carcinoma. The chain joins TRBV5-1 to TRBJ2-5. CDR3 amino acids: CASSFGPGETQYF.